Here is one T cell receptor (beta chain) with its context. This entry comes from a study of T cells after somatic rescue of genetic block. Data came from immunoSEQ multiplex PCR; TCRdb stores just in-frame clones and leaves some out. The sample carries 9,500 to 15,000 clones, 73% recorded once. The germline V and J ends were trimmed by 6 bases and 0 bases, with 11 bases remaining between them. CDR3 length equals 15 residues. Per germline, CDR1 KGHSH and CDR2 LQKENI. The chain couples TRBV18 to TRBJ1-4; no reliable D call. Sequences were obtained from peripheral blood mononuclear cells (PBMCs). The origin of this receptor is a boy under 18. The CDR3 bases are TGTGCCAGCTCTACGGGCCCTGCAACTAATGAAAAACTGTTTTTT. Translated, it gives CASSTGPATNEKLFF.